Listed below are T cell receptor beta chains from one sample, sequenced in a study of cytomegalovirus exposure and HLA in healthy donors. The data were produced by immunoSEQ multiplex PCR, yet TCRdb's version contains in-frame clones alone and is incomplete. In all, the sample yields some 40,000 clones. The specimen was PBMCs. The receptor set was obtained from a human donor in good health. The CDR3 runs from the conserved cysteine through the conserved F or W. A D gene is named only where the DNA matches it firmly.

j_call	d_call	v_call	cdr3_nt	cdr3_aa
TRBJ2-5	TRBD1	TRBV7-9	TGTGCCAGCAGCCGAAGGGACAGAGAGTACCAAGAGACCCAGTACTTC	CASSRRDREYQETQYF
TRBJ2-5	TRBD2	TRBV5-4	TGTGCCAGCAGCTTTAGCGGGGGTCGGGAGACCCAGTACTTC	CASSFSGGRETQYF
TRBJ1-5	TRBD1	TRBV7-2	TGTGCCAGCAGCTTTCAGGGGGCTGGGAGCAATCAGCCCCAGCATTTT	CASSFQGAGSNQPQHF
TRBJ1-5	TRBD1	TRBV5-4	TGTGCCAGCAGCTCCCGGACAGGGAGGTCGGGGCAGCCCCAGCATTTT	CASSSRTGRSGQPQHF
TRBJ2-2	NA	TRBV27	TGTGCCAGCAGCCGAGGGGGTTCGGCTAACACCGGGGAGCTGTTTTTT	CASSRGGSANTGELFF
TRBJ2-3	TRBD1	TRBV14	TGTGCCAGCAGCCAAGAGGGAGACAGGGTCACAGATACGCAGTATTTT	CASSQEGDRVTDTQYF
TRBJ2-7	TRBD2	TRBV19	TGTGCCAGTGGATTAGCGGGGGGACCCTACGAGCAGTACTTC	CASGLAGGPYEQYF
TRBJ1-2	TRBD1	TRBV7-2	TGTGCCAGCAGCCCACGACAGGGGGACTGTGGCTACACCTTC	CASSPRQGDCGYTF
TRBJ1-4	NA	TRBV30	TGTGCCTGGAGGGGGGAGGTTGGGGGGAGGAATGAAAAACTGTTTTTT	CAWRGEVGGRNEKLFF
TRBJ1-2	NA	TRBV7-3	TGTGCCAGCAGCTTATCGGTAACTCCCCGCTACACCTTC	CASSLSVTPRYTF
TRBJ2-7	NA	TRBV7-2	TGTGCCAGCAGCTTAAAGGTGAGGGCGGGAACTACCAGCTCCTACGAGCAGTACTTC	CASSLKVRAGTTSSYEQYF
TRBJ2-7	NA	TRBV5-6	TGTGCCAGCAGCTTATTACGGTCCTCCTACGAGCAGTACTTC	CASSLLRSSYEQYF
TRBJ1-4	TRBD1	TRBV5-4	TGTGCCAGCAGCTCCACCGGGACAGGGGATGAAAAACTGTTTTTT	CASSSTGTGDEKLFF
TRBJ2-3	NA	TRBV7-9	TGTGCCAGCAGCTTAGACAGTAGCACAGATACGCAGTATTTT	CASSLDSSTDTQYF